A selection of T cell receptor beta chains follows, all from one sample in a study of STAT3 mutations in large granular lymphocyte leukemia. Clones were sequenced by immunoSEQ multiplex PCR, and TCRdb holds only the in-frame ones, with some missing. The sample yields some 10,000 clones, 70% to 90% seen once. The sample comprised peripheral blood mononuclear cells. These receptors originate from a man between 60 and 75 years old with T-cell large granular lymphocyte leukemia. Some clones in this sample may be carry-over from other donors' samples. Each CDR3 is given with its conserved first and last residue. Fields, in order: D gene, CDR3 length, clone size, V gene, J gene, CDR3 protein, CDR3 DNA. D genes are given only for firm matches. Clone size is shown for a subset of rows, as once, few, many or a class of expanded clone.

>-|12|-|TRBV14|TRBJ2-3
CASSPSGDTQYF
TGTGCCAGCAGCCCTTCCGGGGATACGCAGTATTTT
>-|13|few|TRBV7-9|TRBJ1-2
CASSPKGELGGTF
TGTGCCAGCAGCCCAAAGGGGGAGTTGGGGGGCACCTTC
>TRBD2|14|-|TRBV27|TRBJ2-1
CASTLAGEYNEQFF
TGTGCCAGCACTCTAGCGGGAGAGTACAATGAGCAGTTCTTC
>TRBD1|14|-|TRBV7-9|TRBJ1-1
CASSLQGANTEAFF
TGTGCCAGCAGTCTACAGGGGGCGAACACTGAAGCTTTCTTT
>-|12|-|TRBV19|TRBJ1-5
CASRDSNQPQHF
TGTGCCAGCCGGGACAGCAATCAGCCCCAGCATTTT
>-|15|-|TRBV5-1|TRBJ2-1
CASSLGQPAYNEQFF
TGCGCCAGCAGCTTGGGACAGCCGGCCTACAATGAGCAGTTCTTC
>-|14|-|TRBV5-1|TRBJ2-1
CASSSEGVYNEQFF
TGCGCCAGCAGCTCGGAAGGCGTCTACAATGAGCAGTTCTTC
>TRBD2|16|-|TRBV5-1|TRBJ2-6
CASSLAGGTGANVLTF
TGCGCCAGCAGCTTAGCGGGAGGAACTGGGGCCAACGTCCTGACTTTC
>-|14|-|TRBV5-1|TRBJ1-2
CASSLQLAAYGYTF
TGCGCCAGCAGCTTGCAGTTGGCAGCCTATGGCTACACCTTC
>TRBD1|18|-|TRBV28|TRBJ1-2
CASSFLSLSRHRGYGYTF
TGTGCCAGCAGCTTCCTCAGCCTCTCCCGACACAGGGGCTATGGCTACACCTTC
>TRBD2|21|-|TRBV7-8|TRBJ2-5
CASSLAPLPGLAGGLQETQYF
TGTGCCAGCAGCTTAGCCCCACTACCGGGACTAGCGGGAGGTCTCCAAGAGACCCAGTACTTC
>TRBD2|17|-|TRBV25-1|TRBJ2-2
CASSGGLAALAGGELFF
TGTGCCAGCAGTGGGGGACTAGCGGCGCTGGCGGGCGGGGAGCTGTTTTTT
>-|13|-|TRBV28|TRBJ2-4
CASTGYGKNIQYF
TGTGCCAGTACAGGGTATGGCAAAAACATTCAGTACTTC
>-|15|-|TRBV5-1|TRBJ2-4
CASADPGSAKNIQYF
TGCGCCAGCGCCGACCCAGGGTCGGCCAAAAACATTCAGTACTTC
>-|13|-|TRBV5-4|TRBJ1-3
CASSYQGGNTIYF
TGTGCCAGCAGCTACCAGGGGGGAAACACCATATATTTT
>-|14|once|TRBV5-1|TRBJ1-2
CASSLESCIRSCTF
TGCGCCAGCAGCTTGGAGAGTTGTATAAGGTCTTGCACCTTC
>-|20|-|TRBV27|TRBJ1-3
CASSFDQRKLYGPEGNTIYF
TGTGCCAGCAGTTTTGATCAGCGTAAGCTCTACGGGCCGGAGGGAAACACCATATATTTT
>-|14|-|TRBV14|TRBJ2-5
CASSQMGPAETQYF
TGTGCCAGCAGCCAAATGGGACCAGCAGAGACCCAGTACTTC
>-|15|once|TRBV9|TRBJ2-5
CASSERTGTKETQYF
TGTGCCAGCAGCGAGCGGACAGGGACTAAAGAGACCCAGTACTTC
>-|13|-|TRBV30|TRBJ2-6
CAWTQGPPDVLTF
TGTGCCTGGACCCAGGGGCCACCCGACGTCCTGACTTTC
>-|12|few|TRBV11-3|TRBJ2-7
CASSNGGYEQYF
TGTGCCAGCAGCAACGGTGGGTACGAGCAGTACTTC
>-|17|-|TRBV9|TRBJ2-1
CASSPGLATTEYNEQFF
TGTGCCAGCAGCCCCGGCCTAGCAACAACCGAGTACAATGAGCAGTTCTTC
>TRBD2|19|-|TRBV30|TRBJ2-7
CAWSGLAFGASGSIYEQYF
TGTGCCTGGAGTGGTTTGGCTTTCGGGGCTAGCGGGAGCATCTACGAGCAGTACTTC
>TRBD2|18|-|TRBV9|TRBJ2-3
CASSVEASGSLGTDTQYF
TGTGCCAGCAGCGTAGAGGCTAGCGGGAGTTTGGGCACAGATACGCAGTATTTT
>-|13|-|TRBV5-1|TRBJ2-1
CASSSLGGNEQFF
TGCGCCAGCAGCTCACTAGGTGGGAATGAGCAGTTCTTC
>-|12|-|TRBV29-1|TRBJ2-7
CSVTGQSYEQYF
TGCAGCGTCACCGGACAGTCCTACGAGCAGTACTTC
>-|12|-|TRBV6-6|TRBJ1-2
CASTQGRDGYTF
TGTGCCAGCACCCAGGGTCGCGATGGCTACACCTTC
>TRBD2|15|-|TRBV10-1|TRBJ2-7
CASPQGTSRTYEQYF
TGCGCCAGCCCACAAGGGACTAGCAGAACCTACGAGCAGTACTTC
>TRBD2|18|-|TRBV13|TRBJ2-2
CASSETSGRAPSTGELFF
TGTGCCAGCAGCGAAACTAGCGGGAGGGCCCCGAGCACCGGGGAGCTGTTTTTT
>-|14|-|TRBV30|TRBJ1-1
CAWRMGLRATEAFF
TGTGCCTGGAGAATGGGACTTCGCGCCACTGAAGCTTTCTTT
>TRBD2|15|few|TRBV7-6|TRBJ2-7
CASSLNLAGAGEQYF
TGTGCCAGCAGCTTAAATCTAGCGGGAGCAGGCGAGCAGTACTTC
>TRBD1|14|-|TRBV28|TRBJ1-5
CASATGGAGQPQHF
TGTGCCAGCGCAACAGGGGGCGCGGGTCAGCCCCAGCATTTT
>-|13|-|TRBV28|TRBJ1-5
CASSLGGVQPQHF
TGTGCCAGCAGTTTGGGGGGAGTGCAGCCCCAGCATTTT
>-|12|-|TRBV30|TRBJ2-7
CAWTGGPYEQYF
TGTGCCTGGACCGGGGGCCCCTACGAGCAGTACTTC
>-|15|few|TRBV10-3|TRBJ2-1
CAIMAGTGTYNEQFF
TGTGCCATCATGGCGGGCACAGGAACATACAATGAGCAGTTCTTC